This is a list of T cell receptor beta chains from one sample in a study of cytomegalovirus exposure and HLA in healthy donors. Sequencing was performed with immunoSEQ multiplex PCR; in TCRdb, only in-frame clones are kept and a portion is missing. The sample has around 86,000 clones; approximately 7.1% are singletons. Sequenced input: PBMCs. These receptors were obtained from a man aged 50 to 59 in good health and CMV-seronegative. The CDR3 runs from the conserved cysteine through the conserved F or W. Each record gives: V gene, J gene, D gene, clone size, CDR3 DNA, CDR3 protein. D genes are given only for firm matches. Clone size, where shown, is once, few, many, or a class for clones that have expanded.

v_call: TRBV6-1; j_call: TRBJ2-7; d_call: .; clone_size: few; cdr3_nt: TGTGCCAGCAGTCCGCGGACAGTCACCTACGAGCAGTACTTC; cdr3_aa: CASSPRTVTYEQYF
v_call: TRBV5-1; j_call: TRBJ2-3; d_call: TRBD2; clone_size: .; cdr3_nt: TGCGCCAGCAGCTCGGGGGGGCCACTGACAGATACGCAGTATTTT; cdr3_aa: CASSSGGPLTDTQYF
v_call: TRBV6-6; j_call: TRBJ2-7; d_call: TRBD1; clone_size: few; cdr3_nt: TGTGCCAGCAGATCAACAACAGGGGGAGGCGACGAGCAGTACTTC; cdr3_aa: CASRSTTGGGDEQYF
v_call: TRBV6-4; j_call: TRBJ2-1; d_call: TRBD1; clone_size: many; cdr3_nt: TGTGCCAGCAGTCCAACCGGGACAGGGGACTACAATGAGCAGTTCTTC; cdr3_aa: CASSPTGTGDYNEQFF
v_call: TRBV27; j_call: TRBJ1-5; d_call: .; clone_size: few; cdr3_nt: TGTGCCAGCAGTTTTGGAGGGTTACAGCCCCAGCATTTT; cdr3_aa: CASSFGGLQPQHF
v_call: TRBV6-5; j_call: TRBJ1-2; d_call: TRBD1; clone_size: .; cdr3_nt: TGTGCCAGCAGAAGGGACAGGGCGGACTATGGCTACACCTTC; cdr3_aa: CASRRDRADYGYTF
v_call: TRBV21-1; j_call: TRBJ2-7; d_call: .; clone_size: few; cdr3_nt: TGTGCCAGCAGCGTGCAGGGCGGGGGCGAGCAGTACTTC; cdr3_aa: CASSVQGGGEQYF
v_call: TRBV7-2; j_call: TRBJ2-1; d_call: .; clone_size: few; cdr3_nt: TGTGCCAGCAGCTTAGGAAGTTCAGGAAACAATGAGCAGTTCTTC; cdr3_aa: CASSLGSSGNNEQFF
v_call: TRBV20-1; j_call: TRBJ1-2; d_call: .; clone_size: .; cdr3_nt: TGCAGTGCTAGATGGAGTTATGGCTACACCTTC; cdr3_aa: CSARWSYGYTF
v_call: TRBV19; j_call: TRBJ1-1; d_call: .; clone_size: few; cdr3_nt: TGTGCCAGTAGTATAATTGGGAGCCCTGAAGCTTTCTTT; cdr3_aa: CASSIIGSPEAFF
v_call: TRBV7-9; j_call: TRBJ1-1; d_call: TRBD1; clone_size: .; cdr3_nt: TGTGCCAGCAGCTTTGACAGGGGGCCGGAAGCTTTCTTT; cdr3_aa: CASSFDRGPEAFF
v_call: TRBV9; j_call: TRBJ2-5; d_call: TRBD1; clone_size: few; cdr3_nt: TGTGCCAGCAGCGTTGTGACAGGGACCCAAGAGACCCAGTACTTC; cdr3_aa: CASSVVTGTQETQYF
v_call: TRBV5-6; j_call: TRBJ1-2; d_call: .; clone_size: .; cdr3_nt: TGTGCCAGCAGCTTGAACGGACTATATGGCTACACCTTC; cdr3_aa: CASSLNGLYGYTF
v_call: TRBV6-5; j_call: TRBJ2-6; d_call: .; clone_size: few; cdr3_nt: TGTGCCAGCAGTTTGGCACAGGGAGCCGGGGCCAACGTCCTGACTTTC; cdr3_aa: CASSLAQGAGANVLTF
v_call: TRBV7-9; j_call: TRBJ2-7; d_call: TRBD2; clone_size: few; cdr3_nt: TGTGCCTCGGGACTAGCGGGAGCTAGCTCCTACGAGCAGTACTTC; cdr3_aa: CASGLAGASSYEQYF
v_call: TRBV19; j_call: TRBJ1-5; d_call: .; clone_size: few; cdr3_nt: TGTGCCACCAACGAAGGACAGCTAGTCGTCAATCAGCCCCAGCATTTT; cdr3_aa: CATNEGQLVVNQPQHF
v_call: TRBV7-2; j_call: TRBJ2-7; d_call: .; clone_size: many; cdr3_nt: TGTGCCAGCAGCTCCCTCGTGTGGCCCTACGAGCAGTACTTC; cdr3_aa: CASSSLVWPYEQYF
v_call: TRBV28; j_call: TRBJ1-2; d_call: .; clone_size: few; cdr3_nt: TGTGCCAGCAGCCCTACGGGGGACTATGGCTACACCTTC; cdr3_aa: CASSPTGDYGYTF
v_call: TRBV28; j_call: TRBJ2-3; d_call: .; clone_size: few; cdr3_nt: TGTGCCAGCAGTAGAGGGGGAGATACGCAGTATTTT; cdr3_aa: CASSRGGDTQYF
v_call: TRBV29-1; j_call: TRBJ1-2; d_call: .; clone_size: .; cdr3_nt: TGCAGCGTCTACCTACAGGGCGAGGGGGGCTACACCTTC; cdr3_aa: CSVYLQGEGGYTF
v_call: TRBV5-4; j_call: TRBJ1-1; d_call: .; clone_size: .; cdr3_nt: TGTGCCAGCAGCCTAAGCGTGGGTATGAACACTGAAGCTTTCTTT; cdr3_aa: CASSLSVGMNTEAFF
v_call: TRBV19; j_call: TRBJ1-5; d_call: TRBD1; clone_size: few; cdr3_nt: TGTGCCAGTAGTATTGGACAGGTTAAGCAGCCCCAGCATTTT; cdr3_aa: CASSIGQVKQPQHF
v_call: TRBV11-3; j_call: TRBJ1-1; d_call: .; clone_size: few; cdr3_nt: TGTGCCAGCAGCTTAGGCGGCAGAATGAACACTGAAGCTTTCTTT; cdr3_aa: CASSLGGRMNTEAFF
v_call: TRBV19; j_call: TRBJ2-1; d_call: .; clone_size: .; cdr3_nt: TGTGCCAGTAGTCCTCATCGAAGGGGGATCTCCTACAATGAGCAGTTCTTC; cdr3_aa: CASSPHRRGISYNEQFF
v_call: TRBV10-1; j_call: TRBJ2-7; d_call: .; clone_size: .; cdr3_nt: TGCGCCAGCAGTGAGTCGAATCCCAGGGGAATGTCCTACGAGCAGTACTTC; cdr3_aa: CASSESNPRGMSYEQYF
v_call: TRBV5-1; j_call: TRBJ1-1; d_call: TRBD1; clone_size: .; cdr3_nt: TGCGCCAGCGGGGGCCTCGGGACAGATCACACTGAAGCTTTCTTT; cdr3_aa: CASGGLGTDHTEAFF
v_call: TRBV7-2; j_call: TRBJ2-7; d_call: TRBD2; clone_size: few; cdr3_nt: TGTGCCAGCAGCTCGGGACTAGCGGGGCCCGCGGGGGAGTACTTC; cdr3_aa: CASSSGLAGPAGEYF
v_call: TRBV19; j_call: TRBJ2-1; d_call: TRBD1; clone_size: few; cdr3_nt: TGTGCCAGTAGTGGGGGTGGGACAGGGGAAAATGAGCAGTTCTTC; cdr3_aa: CASSGGGTGENEQFF
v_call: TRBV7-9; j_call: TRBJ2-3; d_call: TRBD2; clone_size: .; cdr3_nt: TGTGCCAGCAGCATATTAACGGGACTAGCGGGGGGAGAGACGCAGTATTTT; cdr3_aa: CASSILTGLAGGETQYF
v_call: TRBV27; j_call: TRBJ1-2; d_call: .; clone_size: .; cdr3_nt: TGTGCCAGCAGTTTCGGGAACGGATATGGCTACACCTTC; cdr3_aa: CASSFGNGYGYTF
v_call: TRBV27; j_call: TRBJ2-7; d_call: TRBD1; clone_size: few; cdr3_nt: TGTGCCAGCAGTTTTGGACAGGCCTACGAGCAGTACTTC; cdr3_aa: CASSFGQAYEQYF
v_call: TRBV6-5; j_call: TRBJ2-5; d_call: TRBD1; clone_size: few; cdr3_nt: TGTGCCAGCAGTTACGCTCTAAAACAGGGGACCCAGCAGTACTTC; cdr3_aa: CASSYALKQGTQQYF
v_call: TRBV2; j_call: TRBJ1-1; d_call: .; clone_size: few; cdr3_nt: TGTGCCAGCAGTGAAACTGTGAACACTGAAGCTTTCTTT; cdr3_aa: CASSETVNTEAFF
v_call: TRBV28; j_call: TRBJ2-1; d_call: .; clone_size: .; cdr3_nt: TGTGCCAGCAGTCCAGCCCCTGGCGGCCTTATTGAGCAGTTCTTC; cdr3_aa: CASSPAPGGLIEQFF
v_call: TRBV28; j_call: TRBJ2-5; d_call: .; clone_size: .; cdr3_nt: TGTGCCAGCAGTTTAAGGGGCCTCCAAGAGACCCAGTACTTC; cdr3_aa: CASSLRGLQETQYF
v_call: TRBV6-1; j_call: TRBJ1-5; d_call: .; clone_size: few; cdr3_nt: TGTGCCAGCAGTGAAAATTTCGGGGGGAGCGGCCAGCCCCAGCATTTT; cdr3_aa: CASSENFGGSGQPQHF
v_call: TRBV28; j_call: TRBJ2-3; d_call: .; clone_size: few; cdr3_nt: TGTGCCAGCAGCCCCGGGACACTACGCACAGATACGCAGTATTTT; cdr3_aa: CASSPGTLRTDTQYF
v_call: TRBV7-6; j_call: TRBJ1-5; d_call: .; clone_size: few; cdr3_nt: TGTGCCAGCAGCTTGGGCGCGGGTCAGCCCCAGCATTTT; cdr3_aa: CASSLGAGQPQHF
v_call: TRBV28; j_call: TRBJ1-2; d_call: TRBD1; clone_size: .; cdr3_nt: TGTGCCAGTAGTTCGCCGGGACAGGGGCTGAACTATGGCTACACCTTC; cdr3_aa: CASSSPGQGLNYGYTF
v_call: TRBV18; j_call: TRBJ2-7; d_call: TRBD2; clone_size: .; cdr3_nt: TGTGCCAGCTCACCCTTTCCTAGCGGATCCTACGAGCAGTACTTC; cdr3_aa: CASSPFPSGSYEQYF